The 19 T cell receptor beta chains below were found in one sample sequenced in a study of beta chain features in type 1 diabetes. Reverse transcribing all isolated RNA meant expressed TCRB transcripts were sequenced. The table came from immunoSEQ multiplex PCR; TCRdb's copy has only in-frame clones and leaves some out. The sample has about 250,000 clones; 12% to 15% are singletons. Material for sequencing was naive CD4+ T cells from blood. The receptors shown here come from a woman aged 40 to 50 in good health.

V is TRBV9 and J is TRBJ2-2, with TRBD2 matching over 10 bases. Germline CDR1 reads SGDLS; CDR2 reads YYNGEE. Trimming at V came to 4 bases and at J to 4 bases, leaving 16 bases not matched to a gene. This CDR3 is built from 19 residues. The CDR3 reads CASSTRTSGDAWGTGELFF. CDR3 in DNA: TGTGCCAGCAGCACCCGGACTAGCGGCGACGCTTGGGGCACCGGGGAGCTGTTTTTT.

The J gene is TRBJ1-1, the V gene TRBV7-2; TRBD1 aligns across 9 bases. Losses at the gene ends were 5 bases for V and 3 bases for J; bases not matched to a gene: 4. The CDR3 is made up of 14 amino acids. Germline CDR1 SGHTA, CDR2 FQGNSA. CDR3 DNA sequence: TGTGCCAGCAGCCTGAGGACAGGGGACACTGAAGCTTTCTTT. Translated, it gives CASSLRTGDTEAFF.

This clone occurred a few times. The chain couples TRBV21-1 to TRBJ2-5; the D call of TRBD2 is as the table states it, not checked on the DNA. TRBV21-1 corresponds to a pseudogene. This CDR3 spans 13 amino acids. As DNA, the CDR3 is TGTGCCAGCAGCCCCCTCGGTCTGGAGACCCAGTACTTC. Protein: CASSPLGLETQYF.

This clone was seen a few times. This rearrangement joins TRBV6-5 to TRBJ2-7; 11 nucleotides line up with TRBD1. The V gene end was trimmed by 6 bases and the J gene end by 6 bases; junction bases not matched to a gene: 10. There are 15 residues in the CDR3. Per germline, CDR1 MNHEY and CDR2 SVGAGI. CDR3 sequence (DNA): TGTGCCAGCAGCCGCCGGGACAGGGGGGGCGGCGAGCAGTACTTC. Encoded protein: CASSRRDRGGGEQYF.

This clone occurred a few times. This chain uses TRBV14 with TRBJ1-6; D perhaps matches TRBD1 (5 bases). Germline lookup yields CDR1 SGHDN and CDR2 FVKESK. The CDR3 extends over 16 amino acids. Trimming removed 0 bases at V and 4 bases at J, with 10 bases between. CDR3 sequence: CASSQDLRVYNSPLHF. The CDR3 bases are TGTGCCAGCAGCCAAGATCTCAGGGTTTATAATTCACCCCTCCACTTT.

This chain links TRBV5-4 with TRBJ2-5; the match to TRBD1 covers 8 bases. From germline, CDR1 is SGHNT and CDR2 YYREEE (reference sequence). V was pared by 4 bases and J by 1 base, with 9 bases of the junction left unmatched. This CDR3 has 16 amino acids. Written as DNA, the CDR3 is TGTGCCAGCAGCCCGGCCCTAGGGACAGGCCAAGAGACCCAGTACTTC. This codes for CASSPALGTGQETQYF.

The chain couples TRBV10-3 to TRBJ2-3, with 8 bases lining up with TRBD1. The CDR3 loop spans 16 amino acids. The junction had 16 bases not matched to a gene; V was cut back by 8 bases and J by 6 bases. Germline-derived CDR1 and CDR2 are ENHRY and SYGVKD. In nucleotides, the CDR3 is TGTGCCATCCGAACCGGGACAGGTGCCGCCACGGATACGCAGTATTTT. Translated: CAIRTGTGAATDTQYF.

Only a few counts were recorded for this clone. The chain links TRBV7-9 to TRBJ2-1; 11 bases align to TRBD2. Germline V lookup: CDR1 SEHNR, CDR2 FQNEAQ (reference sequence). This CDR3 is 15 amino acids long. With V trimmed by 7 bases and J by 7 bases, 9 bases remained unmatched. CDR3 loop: CASTVSGGARNEQFF. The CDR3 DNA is TGTGCCAGCACCGTTAGCGGGGGGGCAAGGAATGAGCAGTTCTTC.

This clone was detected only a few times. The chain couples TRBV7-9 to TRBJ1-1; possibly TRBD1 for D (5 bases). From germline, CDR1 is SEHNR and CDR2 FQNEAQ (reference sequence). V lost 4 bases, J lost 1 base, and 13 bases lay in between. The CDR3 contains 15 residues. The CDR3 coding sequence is TGTGCCAGCAGCTGGGGGGATGACAGGAACACTGAAGCTTTCTTT. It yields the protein CASSWGDDRNTEAFF.

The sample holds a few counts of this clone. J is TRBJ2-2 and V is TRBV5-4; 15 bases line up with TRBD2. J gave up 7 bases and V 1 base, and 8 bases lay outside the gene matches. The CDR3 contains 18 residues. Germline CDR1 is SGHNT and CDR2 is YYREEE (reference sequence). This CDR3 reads CASSLYGLAGGFVGELFF. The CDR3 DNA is TGTGCCAGCAGCTTGTATGGACTAGCGGGGGGGTTCGTCGGGGAGCTGTTTTTT.

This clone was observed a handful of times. The CDR3 loop is CASRRTPNTGELFF. CDR3 bases: TGCGCCAGCAGACGAACACCGAACACCGGGGAGCTGTTTTTT. This chain links TRBV4-3 with TRBJ2-2; D not resolved. Per the germline V gene, CDR1 is LGHNA and CDR2 is YSLEER. The CDR3 has 14 amino acids. The ends were cut back, 6 bases at V and 0 bases at J, with 8 bases in the middle.

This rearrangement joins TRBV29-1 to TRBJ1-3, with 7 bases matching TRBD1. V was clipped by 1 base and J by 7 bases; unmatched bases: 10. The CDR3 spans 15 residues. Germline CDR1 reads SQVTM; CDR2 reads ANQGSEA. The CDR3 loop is CSVEVGSTGRNTIYF. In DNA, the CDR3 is TGCAGCGTTGAAGTCGGATCGACAGGGAGGAACACCATATATTTT. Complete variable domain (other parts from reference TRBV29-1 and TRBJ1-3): SAVISQKPSRDICQRGTSLTIQCQVDSQVTMMFWYRQQPGQSLTLIATANQGSEATYESGFVIDKFPISRPNLTFSTLTVSNMSPEDSSIYLCSVEVGSTGRNTIYFGEGSWLTVV.

CDR3 sequence: CASIRATSPTSYNEQFF. The DNA for the CDR3 is TGTGCCAGCATCCGGGCGACTAGTCCTACTTCCTACAATGAGCAGTTCTTC. This chain joins TRBV7-9 and TRBJ2-1, with a weak D call TRBD2 (6 bases). Trimming took 7 bases from V and 1 from J, leaving 20 bases between them. CDR3 size: 17 residues. The germline V gene has CDR1 SEHNR and CDR2 FQNEAQ (reference sequence).

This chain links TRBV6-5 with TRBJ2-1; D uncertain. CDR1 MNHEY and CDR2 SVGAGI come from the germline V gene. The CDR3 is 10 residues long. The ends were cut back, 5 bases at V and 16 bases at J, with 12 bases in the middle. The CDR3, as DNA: TGTGCCAGCAGTCGGCGCGGAGAATTCTTC. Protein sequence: CASSRRGEFF.

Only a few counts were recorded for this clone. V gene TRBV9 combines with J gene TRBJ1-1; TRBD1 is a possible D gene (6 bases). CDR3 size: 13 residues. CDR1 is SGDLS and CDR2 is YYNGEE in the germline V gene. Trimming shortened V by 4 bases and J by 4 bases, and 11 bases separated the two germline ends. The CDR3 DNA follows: TGTGCCAGCAGCCAACTAGGGGGCACTGAAGCTTTCTTT. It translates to CASSQLGGTEAFF. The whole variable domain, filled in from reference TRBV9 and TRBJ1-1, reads DSGVTQTPKHLITATGQRVTLRCSPRSGDLSVYWYQQSLDQGLQFLIQYYNGEERAKGNILERFSAQQFPDLHSELNLSSLELGDSALYFCASSQLGGTEAFFGQGTRLTVV.

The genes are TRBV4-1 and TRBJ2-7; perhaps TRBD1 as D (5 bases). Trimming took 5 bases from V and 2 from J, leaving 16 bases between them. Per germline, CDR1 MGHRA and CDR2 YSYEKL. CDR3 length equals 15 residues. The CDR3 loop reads CASSTGPGQPYEQYF. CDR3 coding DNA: TGCGCCAGCAGCACCGGCCCCGGACAACCCTACGAGCAGTACTTC.

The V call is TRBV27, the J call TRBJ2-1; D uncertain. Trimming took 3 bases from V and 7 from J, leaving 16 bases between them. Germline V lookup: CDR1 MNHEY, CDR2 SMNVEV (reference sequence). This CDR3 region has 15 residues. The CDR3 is CASSFWVATKNEQFF. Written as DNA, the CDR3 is TGTGCCAGCAGTTTTTGGGTTGCGACAAAAAATGAGCAGTTCTTC.

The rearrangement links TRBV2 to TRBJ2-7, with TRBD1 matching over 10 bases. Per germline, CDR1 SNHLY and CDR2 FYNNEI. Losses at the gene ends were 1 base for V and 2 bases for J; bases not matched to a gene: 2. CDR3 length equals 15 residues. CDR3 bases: TGTGCCAGCAGTGAAGGGACAGGGGGGGCCTACGAGCAGTACTTC. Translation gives CASSEGTGGAYEQYF.

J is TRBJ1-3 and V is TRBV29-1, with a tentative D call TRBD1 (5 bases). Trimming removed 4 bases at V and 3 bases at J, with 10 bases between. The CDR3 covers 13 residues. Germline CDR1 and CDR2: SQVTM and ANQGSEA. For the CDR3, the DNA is TGCAGCGTTGGTTTGCAGGGTGGAAACACCATATATTTT. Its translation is CSVGLQGGNTIYF.